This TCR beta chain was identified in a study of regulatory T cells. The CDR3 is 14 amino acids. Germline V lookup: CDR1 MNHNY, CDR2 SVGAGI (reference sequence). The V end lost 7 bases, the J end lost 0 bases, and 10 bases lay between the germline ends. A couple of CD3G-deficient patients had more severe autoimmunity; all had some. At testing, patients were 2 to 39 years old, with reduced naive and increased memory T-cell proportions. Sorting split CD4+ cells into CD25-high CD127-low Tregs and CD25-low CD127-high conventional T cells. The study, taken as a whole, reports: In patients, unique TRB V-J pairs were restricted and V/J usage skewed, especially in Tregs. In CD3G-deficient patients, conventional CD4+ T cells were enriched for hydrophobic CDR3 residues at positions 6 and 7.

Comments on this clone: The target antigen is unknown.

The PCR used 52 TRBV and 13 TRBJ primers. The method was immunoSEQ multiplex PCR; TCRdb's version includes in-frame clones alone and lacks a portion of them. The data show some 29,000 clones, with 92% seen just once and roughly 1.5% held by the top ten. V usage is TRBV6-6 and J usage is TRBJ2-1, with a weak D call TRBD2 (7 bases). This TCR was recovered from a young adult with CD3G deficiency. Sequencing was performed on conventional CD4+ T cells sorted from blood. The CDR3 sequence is CASKGGDSYNEQFF. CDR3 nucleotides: TGTGCCAGCAAAGGGGGGGACTCCTACAATGAGCAGTTCTTC.